The 5 T cell receptor beta chains below all came from one sample that was sequenced in a study of cytomegalovirus exposure and HLA in healthy donors. The study ran its PCR with 60 Vbeta and 13 Jbeta primers. Profiling relied on immunoSEQ multiplex PCR, and the TCRdb table lists in-frame clones only, not all of them. Here the sample table reports around 100,000 clones. Source material: PBMCs. The receptors here all came from a man in his thirties or forties in good health and CMV-seronegative.

The chain joins TRBV7-9 to TRBJ2-7, with D unresolved. The germline CDR1 and CDR2 sequences are SEHNR and FQNEAQ (reference sequence). Trimming took 1 base from V and 1 from J, leaving 8 bases between them. There are 14 residues in the CDR3. The CDR3 reads CASSLDQSSYEQYF. CDR3 sequence (DNA): TGTGCCAGCAGCTTAGATCAGTCTTCCTACGAGCAGTACTTC.

V gene TRBV6-1 combines with J gene TRBJ1-1, with D possibly TRBD1 on 6 matching bases. Trimming removed 7 bases at V and 6 bases at J, with 18 bases between. From germline, CDR1 is MNHNS and CDR2 SASEGT. The CDR3 covers 14 residues. The CDR3 sequence: CASNPDSSKAEAFF. DNA for the CDR3: TGTGCCAGCAACCCGGACAGCTCGAAGGCTGAAGCTTTCTTT.

The V gene is TRBV6-5, the J gene TRBJ1-2; 8 bases fit TRBD1. V was pared by 2 bases and J by 2 bases, with 1 base of the junction left unmatched. The CDR3 length is 14 residues. The V gene's germline CDR1 is MNHEY and CDR2 SVGAGI. The CDR3 nucleotides read TGTGCCAGCAGTTACGGGGACAGGAACTATGGCTACACCTTC. Translating gives CASSYGDRNYGYTF.

J is TRBJ1-1 and V is TRBV25-1, with D uncertain. The CDR3 length is 12 residues. Germline V gene sequence: CDR1 MGHDK, CDR2 SYGVNS. Trimming took 6 bases from V and 11 from J, leaving 16 bases between them. CDR3 DNA: TGTGCCAGCAGCCCCTCGGTCGGGGAGGCTTTCTTT. This gives the protein CASSPSVGEAFF.

V and J are TRBV11-2 and TRBJ2-2; D uncertain. From germline, CDR1 is SGHAT and CDR2 FQNNGV. CDR3 length equals 13 residues. Trimming took off 0 bases at V and 6 bases at J, with 5 bases between the two ends. This CDR3 reads CASSLDVSGELFF. CDR3 nucleotide sequence: TGTGCCAGCAGCTTAGACGTTTCCGGGGAGCTGTTTTTT.